The present entry profiles one T cell receptor (beta chain) with its context. A junction boundary mismatches the germline segment, possibly from a read error. CDR3 length: 18 amino acids. Germline-derived CDR1 and CDR2 are LNHDA and SQIVND (reference sequence). In the study's own analysis: Reference gene primer amplification yielded estimated nucleated cell counts. TCRdb's copy holds only in-frame clones and misses some; the assay was immunoSEQ multiplex PCR. The V and J calls and clone size are taken from that table; D and trimming were inferred from the DNA. This sample has some 170,000 clones; around 76% occur once, and the top ten carry around 8%. The data originate from a study of blood T cell repertoires in COVID-19.

The sequenced sample was peripheral blood. The V gene is TRBV19, the J gene TRBJ1-1; D gene unclear. The clonotype originates from a woman between 65 and 79 years old with acute or convalescent COVID-19. CDR3 DNA sequence: TGTGCCAGTAGGTACGGGAGGAGTAACCTACGTGAAGGCCCTGACGCTTTCTTT. Protein product: CASRYGRSNLREGPDAFF.